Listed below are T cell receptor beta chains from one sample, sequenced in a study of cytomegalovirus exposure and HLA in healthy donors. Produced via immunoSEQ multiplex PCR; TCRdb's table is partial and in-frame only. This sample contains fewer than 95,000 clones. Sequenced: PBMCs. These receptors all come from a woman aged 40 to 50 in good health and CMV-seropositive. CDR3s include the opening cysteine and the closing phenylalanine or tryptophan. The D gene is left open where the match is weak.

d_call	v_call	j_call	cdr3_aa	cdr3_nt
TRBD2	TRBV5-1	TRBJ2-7	CASSLVSGSRYEQYF	TGCGCCAGCAGCTTGGTTAGCGGGAGTCGATACGAGCAGTACTTC
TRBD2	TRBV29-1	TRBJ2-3	CGGREDTQYF	TGCGGCGGGAGGGAAGATACGCAGTATTTT
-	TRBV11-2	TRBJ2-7	CASSTRALAYEQYF	TGTGCCAGCAGCACCCGCGCCTTAGCCTACGAGCAGTACTTC
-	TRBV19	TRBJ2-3	CASSIRESTDTQYF	TGTGCCAGTAGTATTCGCGAATCCACAGATACGCAGTATTTT
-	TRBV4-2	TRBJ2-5	CASSRTGQETQYF	TGTGCCAGCAGCCGAACAGGGCAAGAGACCCAGTACTTC
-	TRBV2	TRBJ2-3	CASSAIGADTQYF	TGTGCCAGCAGTGCTATTGGTGCAGATACGCAGTATTTT
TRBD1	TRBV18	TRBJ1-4	CASSPRQGNEKLFF	TGTGCCAGCTCACCACGACAGGGGAATGAAAAACTGTTTTTT
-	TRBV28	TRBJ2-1	CASRALAPNEQFF	TGTGCCAGCAGAGCGCTCGCCCCCAATGAGCAGTTCTTC
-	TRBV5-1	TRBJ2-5	CASSLASTSEEQYF	TGCGCCAGCAGCTTGGCATCGACTTCGGAGGAGCAGTACTTC
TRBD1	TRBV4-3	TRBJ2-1	CASSLPPGQGGNEQFF	TGCGCCAGCAGCCTACCGCCGGGACAGGGAGGCAATGAGCAGTTCTTC
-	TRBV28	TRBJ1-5	CASSLPRVDQPQHF	TGTGCCAGCAGTTTGCCCAGGGTCGATCAGCCCCAGCATTTT
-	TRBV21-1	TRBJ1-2	CASSPSRLERTGDYGYTF	TGTGCCAGCAGCCCCTCCCGCTTGGAACGGACGGGGGACTATGGCTACACCTTC
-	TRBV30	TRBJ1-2	CAWSVQQIYTF	TGTGCCTGGAGTGTACAACAGATCTACACCTTC
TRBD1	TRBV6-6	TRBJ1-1	CASSRTGNTEAFF	TGTGCCAGCAGCCGGACAGGGAACACTGAAGCTTTCTTT
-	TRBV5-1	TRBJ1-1	CASSQGSRQVNTEAFF	TGCGCCAGCAGCCAGGGGTCCCGACAGGTGAACACTGAAGCTTTCTTT
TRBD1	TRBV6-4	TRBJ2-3	CASSDSTGGADTQYF	TGTGCCAGCAGTGACTCAACAGGGGGCGCAGATACGCAGTATTTT
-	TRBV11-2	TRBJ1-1	CASNTVGRRRTEAFF	TGTGCCAGCAACACTGTCGGGAGGCGGCGCACTGAAGCTTTCTTT
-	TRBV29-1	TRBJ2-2	CSVPGGLANTGELFF	TGCAGCGTTCCGGGGGGCCTCGCGAACACCGGGGAGCTGTTTTTT
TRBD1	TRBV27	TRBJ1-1	CASRGQGKTEAFF	TGTGCCAGCAGAGGACAGGGCAAAACTGAAGCTTTCTTT
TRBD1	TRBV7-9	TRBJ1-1	CASSPGQGSTEAFF	TGTGCCAGCAGCCCGGGACAGGGGAGCACTGAAGCTTTCTTT
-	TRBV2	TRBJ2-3	CASSGTSGLTDTQYF	TGTGCCAGCAGTGGAACCAGCGGTCTCACAGATACGCAGTATTTT
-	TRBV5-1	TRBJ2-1	CASSLSPLATVNEQFF	TGCGCCAGCAGCTTGTCCCCTCTAGCGACGGTCAATGAGCAGTTCTTC
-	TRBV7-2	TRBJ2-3	CASSLRLASPTDTQYF	TGTGCCAGCAGCTTAAGGCTAGCGTCACCCACAGATACGCAGTATTTT
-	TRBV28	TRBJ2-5	CASSSGVKAGLQETQYF	TGTGCCAGCAGCTCCGGGGTTAAGGCAGGACTTCAAGAGACCCAGTACTTC
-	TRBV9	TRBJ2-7	CASSKDSYEQYF	TGTGCCAGCAGCAAAGACAGCTACGAGCAGTACTTC
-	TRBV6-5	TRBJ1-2	CASGGGVWSYTF	TGTGCCAGCGGGGGGGGAGTCTGGAGCTACACCTTC
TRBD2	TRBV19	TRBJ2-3	CASSRMSGGGAGTDTQYF	TGTGCCAGTAGTAGGATGTCCGGCGGGGGGGCAGGCACAGATACGCAGTATTTT
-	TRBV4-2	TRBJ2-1	CASSQDGSYNEQFF	TGTGCCAGCAGCCAAGACGGCTCCTACAATGAGCAGTTCTTC
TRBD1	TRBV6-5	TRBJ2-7	CASSYSWTGQIEQYF	TGTGCCAGCAGTTACTCTTGGACAGGGCAGATCGAGCAGTACTTC
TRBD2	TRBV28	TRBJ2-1	CASSFLPSGVNEQFF	TGTGCCAGCAGTTTCTTACCTAGCGGGGTGAATGAGCAGTTCTTC
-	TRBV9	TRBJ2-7	CASSPAGTGAEQYF	TGTGCCAGCAGCCCAGCAGGGACTGGGGCCGAGCAGTACTTC
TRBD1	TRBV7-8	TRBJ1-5	CASSRTGRNQPQHF	TGTGCCAGCAGCCGGACAGGACGGAATCAGCCCCAGCATTTT
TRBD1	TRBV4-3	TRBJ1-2	CASSHALRTGTENYGYTF	TGCGCCAGCAGCCACGCTCTTAGAACCGGGACAGAGAACTATGGCTACACCTTC
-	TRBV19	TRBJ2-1	CARPTWREQFF	TGTGCCAGGCCGACGTGGAGGGAGCAGTTCTTC
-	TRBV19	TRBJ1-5	CASSTFTGRQPQHF	TGTGCCAGTAGTACCTTTACAGGGCGGCAGCCCCAGCATTTT
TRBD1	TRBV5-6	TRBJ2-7	CASSLTGASSYEQYF	TGTGCCAGCAGCCTTACAGGGGCTTCCTCCTACGAGCAGTACTTC
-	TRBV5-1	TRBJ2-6	CASSLEYSGANVLTF	TGCGCCAGCAGCTTGGAATACTCTGGGGCCAACGTCCTGACTTTC
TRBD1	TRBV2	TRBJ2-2	CASSEQGAIGTGELFF	TGTGCCAGCAGTGAACAGGGGGCGATCGGCACCGGGGAGCTGTTTTTT
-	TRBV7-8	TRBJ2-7	CASSPPAGDLNYEQYF	TGTGCCAGCAGCCCACCCGCCGGGGACTTGAACTACGAGCAGTACTTC
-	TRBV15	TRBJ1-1	CATSRDGAGKAFF	TGTGCCACCAGCAGAGATGGGGCAGGGAAAGCTTTCTTT
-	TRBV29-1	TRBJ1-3	CSVSWGRGGNTIYF	TGCAGCGTGAGCTGGGGGCGAGGTGGAAACACCATATATTTT
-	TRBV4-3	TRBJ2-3	CASSQGLGEVQYF	TGCGCCAGCAGCCAAGGTTTGGGGGAGGTACAGTATTTT
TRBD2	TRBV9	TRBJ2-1	CASSNRVSGGASYNEQFF	TGTGCCAGCAGCAACCGGGTAAGCGGGGGGGCCTCCTACAATGAGCAGTTCTTC
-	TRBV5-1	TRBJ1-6	CASSVTDNNSPLHF	TGCGCCAGCAGCGTGACGGACAATAATTCACCCCTCCACTTT
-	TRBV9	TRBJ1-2	CASSVDYRNGYTF	TGTGCCAGCAGCGTCGATTACAGGAATGGCTACACCTTC
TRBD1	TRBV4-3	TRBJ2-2	CASKKITGGWGELFF	TGCGCCAGCAAAAAGATTACAGGGGGCTGGGGGGAGCTGTTTTTT
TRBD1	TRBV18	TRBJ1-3	CASSPLPLPTLAGQRSGNTIYF	TGTGCCAGCTCACCCCTGCCTTTACCTACACTGGCGGGACAGAGATCTGGAAACACCATATATTTT
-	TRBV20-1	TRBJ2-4	CSATVYDIQYF	TGCAGTGCTACAGTTTACGACATTCAGTACTTC
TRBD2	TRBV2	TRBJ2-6	CASRALAGAFGANVLTF	TGTGCCAGCAGAGCTCTAGCGGGGGCTTTCGGGGCCAACGTCCTGACTTTC
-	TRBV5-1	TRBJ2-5	CASSQPGTLQLSWGTQYF	TGCGCCAGCAGCCAACCAGGGACTTTGCAACTATCCTGGGGGACCCAGTACTTC
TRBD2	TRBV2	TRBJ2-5	CASSDPSGGTQETQYF	TGTGCCAGCAGTGACCCCAGCGGGGGGACCCAAGAGACCCAGTACTTC
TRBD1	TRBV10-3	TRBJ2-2	CAIRGGQGGTGELFF	TGTGCCATCAGGGGGGGACAGGGGGGCACCGGGGAGCTGTTTTTT
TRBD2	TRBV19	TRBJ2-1	CASKSLAEKRSYNEQFF	TGTGCCAGTAAGTCACTAGCGGAGAAACGCTCCTACAATGAGCAGTTCTTC
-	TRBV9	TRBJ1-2	CASGETVASYGYTF	TGTGCCAGCGGAGAGACTGTGGCGTCCTATGGCTACACCTTC
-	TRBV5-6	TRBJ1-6	CASSLRGARSYNSPLHF	TGTGCCAGCAGCTTGCGGGGGGCAAGGTCCTATAATTCACCCCTCCACTTT
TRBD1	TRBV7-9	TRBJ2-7	CASSLRQGLVYEQYF	TGTGCCAGCAGCTTACGACAGGGCTTAGTCTACGAGCAGTACTTC
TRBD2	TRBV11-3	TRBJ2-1	CASSRSGRASYNEQFF	TGTGCCAGCAGTCGTAGCGGGAGGGCCTCCTACAATGAGCAGTTCTTC
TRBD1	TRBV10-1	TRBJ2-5	CASSAGTGGKTQYF	TGCGCCAGCAGCGCCGGGACAGGCGGGAAGACCCAGTACTTC
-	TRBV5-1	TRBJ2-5	CASSLDRAGATQYF	TGCGCCAGCAGCTTGGACAGGGCAGGGGCGACCCAGTACTTC
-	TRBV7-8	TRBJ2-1	CAGSPRLWDNYNEQFF	TGTGCCGGCAGCCCCCGCTTGTGGGACAACTACAATGAGCAGTTCTTC